These 3 T cell receptor beta chains share one sample of origin, sequenced in a study of blood T cell repertoires in COVID-19 (TCRdb year 2020). The receptor library was made with the immunoSEQ multiplex PCR assay. The clones in this table, taken by TCRdb from immuneACCESS, are in-frame only. Not every clone is retained; where verified, under half of the shortfall comes from an unresolved V gene, and the cause of the rest is unknown. For this sample the table gives about 200,000 clones, of which 80% to 90% were detected only once. Together, the top ten hold around 4.9% of the sample. Sequencing used peripheral blood. These TCRs come from a woman older than 75 with acute or convalescent COVID-19.

This chain links TRBV6-1 with TRBJ2-7; D not resolved. With 1 base removed from V and 0 bases from J, the gap between germline ends came to 10 bases. The CDR3 sequence is 15 residues long. Germline lookup yields CDR1 MNHNS and CDR2 SASEGT. In DNA, the CDR3 is TGTGCCAGCAGTGAAGGAGGTCTAGGCTCCTACGAGCAGTACTTC. As protein: CASSEGGLGSYEQYF.

The chain combines TRBV6-5 with TRBJ2-7, with D possibly being TRBD2 (5 bases). Germline V CDR1 and CDR2: MNHEY, SVGAGI. The V gene lost 6 bases and the J gene lost 4 bases, with 19 bases spanning the gap. The CDR3 is made up of 15 amino acids. This chain's CDR3 is CASRQDFSREYEQYF. The CDR3 bases are TGTGCCAGCAGGCAGGACTTCTCTAGGGAGTACGAGCAGTACTTC.

This clone was seen a few times. The chain couples TRBV5-1 to TRBJ2-7; 8 nucleotides match TRBD2. V gave up 2 bases and J gave up 4 bases; unmatched junction bases: 5. The CDR3 length is 14 residues. Germline V CDR1 and CDR2: SGHRS, YFSETQ. The CDR3 here is CASSFQAGEYEQYF. CDR3 sequence (DNA): TGCGCCAGCAGCTTCCAAGCGGGAGAGTACGAGCAGTACTTC.